This record concerns one T cell receptor (beta chain) sequence. The data were obtained in a study of blood T cell repertoires in COVID-19. About the research overall: There were acute and convalescent COVID-19 samples, and they came from the United States, Italy and Spain. T cells, B-cell-depleted T cells, or PBMCs supplied cDNA or gDNA.

The CDR3 consists of 16 residues. The trim removed 2 bases at V and 4 bases at J, leaving 6 bases unmatched. Germline V gene lookup returns CDR1 SGHTA and CDR2 FQGTGA. Original handling: For nucleated cells, counts were estimated from reference gene primer amplification. Libraries were prepared by immunoSEQ multiplex PCR; TCRdb keeps only in-frame clonotypes and omits some of them. V and J calls and clone size come straight from that table; D and trimming were deduced from the DNA. The sample lists some 41,000 clones; 85% to 95% were seen once. The chain joins TRBV7-3 to TRBJ2-5; 11 nucleotides line up with TRBD2. The sample taken for sequencing was peripheral blood. This receptor was taken from a human donor in a cohort sampled during active COVID-19. CDR3 residues: CASSLYASGGLETQYF. In DNA, the CDR3 is TGTGCCAGCAGCTTATATGCTAGCGGGGGGTTAGAGACCCAGTACTTC.